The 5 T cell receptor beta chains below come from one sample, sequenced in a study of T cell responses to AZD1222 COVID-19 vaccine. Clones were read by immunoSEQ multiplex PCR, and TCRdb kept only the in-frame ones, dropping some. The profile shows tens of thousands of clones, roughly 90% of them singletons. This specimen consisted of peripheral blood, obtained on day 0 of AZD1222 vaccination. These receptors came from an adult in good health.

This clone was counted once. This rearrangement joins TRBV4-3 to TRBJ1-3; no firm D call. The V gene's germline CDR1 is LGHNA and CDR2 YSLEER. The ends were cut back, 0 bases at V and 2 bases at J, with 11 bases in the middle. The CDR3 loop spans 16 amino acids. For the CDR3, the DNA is TGCGCCAGCAGCCAAGACTTACCCGGGACTGGAAACACCATATATTTT. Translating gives CASSQDLPGTGNTIYF.

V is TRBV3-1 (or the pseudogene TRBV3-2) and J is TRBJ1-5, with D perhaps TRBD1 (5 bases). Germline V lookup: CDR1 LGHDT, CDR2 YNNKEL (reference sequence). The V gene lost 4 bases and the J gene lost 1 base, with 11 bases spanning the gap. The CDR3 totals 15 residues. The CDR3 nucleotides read TGTGCCAGCAGCCCGGACACGTTAAGCAATCAGCCCCAGCATTTT. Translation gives CASSPDTLSNQPQHF.

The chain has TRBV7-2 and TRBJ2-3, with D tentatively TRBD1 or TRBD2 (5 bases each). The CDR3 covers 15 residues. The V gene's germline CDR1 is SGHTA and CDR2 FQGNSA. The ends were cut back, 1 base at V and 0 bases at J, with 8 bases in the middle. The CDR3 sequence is CASSLGGPSTDTQYF. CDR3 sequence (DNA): TGTGCCAGCAGCTTAGGGGGACCTAGCACAGATACGCAGTATTTT.

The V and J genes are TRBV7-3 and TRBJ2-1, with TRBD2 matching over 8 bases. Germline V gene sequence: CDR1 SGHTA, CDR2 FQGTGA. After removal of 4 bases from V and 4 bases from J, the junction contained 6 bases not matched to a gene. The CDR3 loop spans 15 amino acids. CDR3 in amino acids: CASSSGVAGYNEQFF. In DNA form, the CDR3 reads TGTGCCAGCAGCTCAGGGGTAGCGGGGTACAATGAGCAGTTCTTC. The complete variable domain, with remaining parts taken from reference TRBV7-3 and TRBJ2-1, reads GAGVSQTPSNKVTEKGKYVELRCDPISGHTALYWYRQSLGQGPEFLIYFQGTGAADDSGLPNDRFFAVRPEGSVSTLKIQRTERGDSAVYLCASSSGVAGYNEQFFGPGTRLTVL.

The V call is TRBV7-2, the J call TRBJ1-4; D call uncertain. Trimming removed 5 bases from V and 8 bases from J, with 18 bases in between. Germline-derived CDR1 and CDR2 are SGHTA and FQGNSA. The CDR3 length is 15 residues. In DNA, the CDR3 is TGTGCCAGCAGCCAGAAGCCTAGGGCGGACGAAAAACTGTTTTTT. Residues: CASSQKPRADEKLFF.